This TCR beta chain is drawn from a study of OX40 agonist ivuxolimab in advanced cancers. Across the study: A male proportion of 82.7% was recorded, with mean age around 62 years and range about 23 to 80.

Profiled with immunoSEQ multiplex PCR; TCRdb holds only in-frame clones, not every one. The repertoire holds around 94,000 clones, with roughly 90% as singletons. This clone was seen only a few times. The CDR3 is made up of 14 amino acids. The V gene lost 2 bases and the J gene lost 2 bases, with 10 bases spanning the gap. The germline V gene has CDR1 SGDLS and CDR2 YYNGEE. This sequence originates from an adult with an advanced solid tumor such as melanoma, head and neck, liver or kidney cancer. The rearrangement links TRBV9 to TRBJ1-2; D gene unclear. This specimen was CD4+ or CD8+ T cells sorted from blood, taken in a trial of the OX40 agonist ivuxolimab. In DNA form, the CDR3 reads TGTGCCAGCAGCGTCGCCGATACCAACTATGGCTACACCTTC. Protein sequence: CASSVADTNYGYTF.